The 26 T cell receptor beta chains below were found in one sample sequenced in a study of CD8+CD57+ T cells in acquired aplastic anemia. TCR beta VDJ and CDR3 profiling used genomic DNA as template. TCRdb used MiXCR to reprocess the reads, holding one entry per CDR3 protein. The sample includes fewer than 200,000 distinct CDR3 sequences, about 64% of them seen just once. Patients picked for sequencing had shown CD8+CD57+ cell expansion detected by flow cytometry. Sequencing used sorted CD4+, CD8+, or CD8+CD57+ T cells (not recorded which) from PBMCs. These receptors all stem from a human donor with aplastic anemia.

The CDR3 DNA sequence: TGCGCCAGCACTCTGAGGGCCACAGGGGCTTCAACTTACAATGAGCAGTTCTTC. As protein: CASTLRATGASTYNEQFF. The V call is TRBV5-1, the J call TRBJ2-1; TRBD1 aligns across 7 bases. The V gene end was trimmed by 6 bases and the J gene end by 4 bases; junction bases not matched to a gene: 19. The germline gives CDR1 SGHRS, CDR2 YFSETQ. CDR3 length equals 18 residues.

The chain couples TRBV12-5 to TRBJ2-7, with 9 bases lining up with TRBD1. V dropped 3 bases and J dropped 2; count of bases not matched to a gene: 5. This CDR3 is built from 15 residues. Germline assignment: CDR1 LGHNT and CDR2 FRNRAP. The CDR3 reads CASGLGTGPTYEQYF. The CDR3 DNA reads TGTGCTAGTGGTTTAGGGACAGGGCCTACCTACGAGCAGTACTTC.

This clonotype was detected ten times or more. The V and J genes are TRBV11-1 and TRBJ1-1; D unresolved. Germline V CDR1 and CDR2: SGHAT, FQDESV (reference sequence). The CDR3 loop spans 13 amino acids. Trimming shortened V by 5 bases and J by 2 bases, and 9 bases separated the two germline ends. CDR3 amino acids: CASSPPLNTEAFF. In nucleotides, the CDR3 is TGTGCCAGCAGCCCTCCCCTAAACACTGAAGCTTTCTTT. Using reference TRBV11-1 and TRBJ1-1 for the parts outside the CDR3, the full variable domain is EAEVAQSPRYKITEKSQAVAFWCDPISGHATLYWYRQILGQGPELLVQFQDESVVDDSQLPKDRFSAERLKGVDSTLKIQPAELGDSAMYLCASSPPLNTEAFFGQGTRLTVV.

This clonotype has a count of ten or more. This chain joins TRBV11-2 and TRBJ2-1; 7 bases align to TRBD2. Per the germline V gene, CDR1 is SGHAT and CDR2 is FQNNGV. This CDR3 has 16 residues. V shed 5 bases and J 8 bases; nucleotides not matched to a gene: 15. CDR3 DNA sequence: TGTGCCAGCAGCCCCCTAGTGGCGGGGGAGTACGATGAGCAGTTCTTC. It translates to CASSPLVAGEYDEQFF. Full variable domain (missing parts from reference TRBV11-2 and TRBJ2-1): EAGVAQSPRYKIIEKRQSVAFWCNPISGHATLYWYQQILGQGPKLLIQFQNNGVVDDSQLPKDRFSAERLKGVDSTLKIQPAKLEDSAVYLCASSPLVAGEYDEQFFGPGTRLTVL.

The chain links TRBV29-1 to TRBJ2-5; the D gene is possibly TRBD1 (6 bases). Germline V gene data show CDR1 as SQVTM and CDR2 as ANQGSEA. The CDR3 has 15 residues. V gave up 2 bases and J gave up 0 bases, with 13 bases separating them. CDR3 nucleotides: TGCAGCGTTGAAAGGGGGTTGATGTACCAAGAGACCCAGTACTTC. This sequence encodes CSVERGLMYQETQYF.

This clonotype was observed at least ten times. The CDR3 DNA reads as TGCGCCAGCAGCTTGTGGCCCGCGGGGGGGCCGAGGAATGAGCAGTTCTTC. Translating gives CASSLWPAGGPRNEQFF. The chain employs TRBV5-1 and TRBJ2-1; 9 positions agree with TRBD2. V lost 1 base, J lost 7 bases, and 12 bases stayed unmatched. This CDR3 region has 17 residues. Germline V gene sequence: CDR1 SGHRS, CDR2 YFSETQ.

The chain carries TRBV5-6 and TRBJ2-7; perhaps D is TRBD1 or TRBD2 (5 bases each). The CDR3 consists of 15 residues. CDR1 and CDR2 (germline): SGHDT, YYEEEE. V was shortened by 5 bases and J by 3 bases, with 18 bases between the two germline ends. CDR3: CASRIPGRKIYEQYF. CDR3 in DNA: TGTGCCAGCAGGATACCGGGACGGAAAATCTACGAGCAGTACTTC.

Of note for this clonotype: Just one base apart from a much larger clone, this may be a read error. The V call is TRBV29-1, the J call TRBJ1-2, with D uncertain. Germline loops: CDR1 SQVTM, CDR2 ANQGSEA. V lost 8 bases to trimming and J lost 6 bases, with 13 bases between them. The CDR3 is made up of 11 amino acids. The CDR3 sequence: CSYVDHHGYTF. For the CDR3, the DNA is TGCAGCTACGTGGACCACCATGGCTACACCTTC.

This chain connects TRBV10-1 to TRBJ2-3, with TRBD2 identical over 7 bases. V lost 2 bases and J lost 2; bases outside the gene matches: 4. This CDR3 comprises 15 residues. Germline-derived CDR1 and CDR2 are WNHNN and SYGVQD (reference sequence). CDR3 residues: CASSEGRGTTDTQYF. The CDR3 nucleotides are TGCGCCAGCAGTGAGGGGCGGGGGACCACAGATACGCAGTATTTT.

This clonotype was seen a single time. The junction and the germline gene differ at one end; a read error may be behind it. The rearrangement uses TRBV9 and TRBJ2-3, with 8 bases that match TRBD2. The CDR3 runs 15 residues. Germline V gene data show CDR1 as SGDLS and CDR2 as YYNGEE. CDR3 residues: CASSVERGLGDTRYF. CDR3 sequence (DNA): TGCGCCAGCAGCGTAGAGCGGGGGCTGGGAGATACGCGTTATTTT.

The CDR3 DNA reads as TGTGCCACCAGTGATAGGGGGGGAAGCAATCAGCCCCAGCATTTT. Translation gives CATSDRGGSNQPQHF. V usage is TRBV24-1 and J usage is TRBJ1-5, with TRBD1 as a possible D gene (6 bases). Germline loops: CDR1 KGHDR, CDR2 SFDVKD. The CDR3 is 15 residues long. V shed 3 bases and J shed 1 base, with 9 bases lying between them.

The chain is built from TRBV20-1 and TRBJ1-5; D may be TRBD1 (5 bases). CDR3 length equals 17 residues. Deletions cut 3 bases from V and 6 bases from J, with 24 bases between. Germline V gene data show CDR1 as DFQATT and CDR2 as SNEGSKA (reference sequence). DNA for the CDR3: TGCAGTGCTAGGGTCCAAGTGGAGGGGATCGGTACTCAGCCCCAGCATTTT. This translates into CSARVQVEGIGTQPQHF.

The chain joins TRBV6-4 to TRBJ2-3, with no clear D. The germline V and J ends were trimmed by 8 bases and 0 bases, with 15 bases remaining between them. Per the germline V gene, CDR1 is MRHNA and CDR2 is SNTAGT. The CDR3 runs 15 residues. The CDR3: CASALSAASTDTQYF. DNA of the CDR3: TGTGCCAGCGCCCTATCGGCAGCTAGCACAGATACGCAGTATTTT.

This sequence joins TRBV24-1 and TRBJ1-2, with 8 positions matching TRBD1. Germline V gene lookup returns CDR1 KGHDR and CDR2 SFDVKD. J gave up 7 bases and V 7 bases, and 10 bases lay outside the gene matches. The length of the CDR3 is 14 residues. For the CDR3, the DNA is TGTGCCACCAGCCCAGCAGGGGGCGCGGCTGGCTACACCTTC. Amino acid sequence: CATSPAGGAAGYTF.

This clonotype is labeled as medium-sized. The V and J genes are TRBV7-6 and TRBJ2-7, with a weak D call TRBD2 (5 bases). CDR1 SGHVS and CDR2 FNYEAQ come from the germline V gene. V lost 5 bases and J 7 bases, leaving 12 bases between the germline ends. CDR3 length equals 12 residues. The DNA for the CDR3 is TGTGCCAGCAGCCCCGGGGTGGGAGAGCAGTACTTC. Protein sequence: CASSPGVGEQYF.

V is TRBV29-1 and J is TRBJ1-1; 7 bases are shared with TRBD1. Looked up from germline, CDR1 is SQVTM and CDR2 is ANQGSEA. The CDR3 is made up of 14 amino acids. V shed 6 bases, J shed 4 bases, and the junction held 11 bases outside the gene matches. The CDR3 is CSVDRGRLGTEAFF. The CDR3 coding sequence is TGCAGCGTCGATAGGGGGCGCTTGGGCACTGAAGCTTTCTTT. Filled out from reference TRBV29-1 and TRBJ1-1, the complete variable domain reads SAVISQKPSRDICQRGTSLTIQCQVDSQVTMMFWYRQQPGQSLTLIATANQGSEATYESGFVIDKFPISRPNLTFSTLTVSNMSPEDSSIYLCSVDRGRLGTEAFFGQGTRLTVV.

Written as DNA, the CDR3 is TGTGCCACCAGCAGGGGCCTAGGGAGCTCTGGAAACACCATATATTTT. As protein: CATSRGLGSSGNTIYF. The V call is TRBV15, the J call TRBJ1-3; the D is unclear. This CDR3 is 16 amino acids long. With 3 bases removed from V and 0 bases from J, the gap between germline ends came to 12 bases. CDR1 and CDR2 (germline): LNHNV, YYDKDF (reference sequence).

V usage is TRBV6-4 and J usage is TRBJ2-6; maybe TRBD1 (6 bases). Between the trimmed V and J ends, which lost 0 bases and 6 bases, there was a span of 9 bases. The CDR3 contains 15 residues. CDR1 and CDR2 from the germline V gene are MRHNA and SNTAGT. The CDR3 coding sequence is TGTGCCAGCAGTGACTCGACAGGTCCGGCCAACGTCCTGACTTTC. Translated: CASSDSTGPANVLTF.

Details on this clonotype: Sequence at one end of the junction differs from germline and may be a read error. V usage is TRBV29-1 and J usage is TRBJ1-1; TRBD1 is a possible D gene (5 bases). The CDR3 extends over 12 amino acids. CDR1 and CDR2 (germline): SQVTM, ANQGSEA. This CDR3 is CSGRAGNAEAFF. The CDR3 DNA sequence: TGCAGCGGCCGGGCAGGGAACGCTGAAGCTTTCTTT.

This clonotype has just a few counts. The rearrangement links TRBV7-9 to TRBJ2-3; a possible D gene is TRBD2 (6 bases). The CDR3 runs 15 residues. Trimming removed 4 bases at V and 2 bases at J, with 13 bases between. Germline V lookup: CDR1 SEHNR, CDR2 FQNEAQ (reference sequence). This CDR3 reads CASSSSAGITDTQYF. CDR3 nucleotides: TGTGCCAGCAGCTCATCGGCGGGGATCACAGATACGCAGTATTTT. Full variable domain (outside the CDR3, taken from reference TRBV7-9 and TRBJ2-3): DTGVSQNPRHKITKRGQNVTFRCDPISEHNRLYWYRQTLGQGPEFLTYFQNEAQLEKSRLLSDRFSAERPKGSFSTLEIQRTEQGDSAMYLCASSSSAGITDTQYFGPGTRLTVL.

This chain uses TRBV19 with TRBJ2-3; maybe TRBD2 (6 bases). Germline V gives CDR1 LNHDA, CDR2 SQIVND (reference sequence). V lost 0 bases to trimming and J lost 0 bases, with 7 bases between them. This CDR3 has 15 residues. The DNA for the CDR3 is TGTGCCAGTAGTATAGAGGCGGGGAGCACAGATACGCAGTATTTT. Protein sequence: CASSIEAGSTDTQYF.

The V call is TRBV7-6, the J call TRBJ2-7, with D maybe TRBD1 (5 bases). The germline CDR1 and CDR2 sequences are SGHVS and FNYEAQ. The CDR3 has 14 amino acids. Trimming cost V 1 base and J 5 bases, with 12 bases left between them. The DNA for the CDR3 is TGTGCCAGCAGCTTAGAAGGGGTTCCGCACGAGCAGTACTTC. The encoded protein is CASSLEGVPHEQYF.

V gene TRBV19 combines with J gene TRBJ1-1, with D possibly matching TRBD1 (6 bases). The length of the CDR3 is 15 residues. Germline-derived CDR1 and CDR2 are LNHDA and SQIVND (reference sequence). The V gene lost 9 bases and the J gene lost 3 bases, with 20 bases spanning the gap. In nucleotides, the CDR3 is TGTGCCAGCCGCTCCGACAGGTCGGCCGACACTGAAGCTTTCTTT. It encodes CASRSDRSADTEAFF. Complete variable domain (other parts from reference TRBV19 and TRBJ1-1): DGGITQSPKYLFRKEGQNVTLSCEQNLNHDAMYWYRQDPGQGLRLIYYSQIVNDFQKGDIAEGYSVSREKKESFPLTVTSAQKNPTAFYLCASRSDRSADTEAFFGQGTRLTVV.

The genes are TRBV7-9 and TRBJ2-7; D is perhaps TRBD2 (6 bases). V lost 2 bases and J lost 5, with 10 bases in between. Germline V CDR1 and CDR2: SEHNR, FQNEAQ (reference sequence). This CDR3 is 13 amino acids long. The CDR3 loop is CASSLPEGHEQYF. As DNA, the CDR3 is TGTGCCAGCAGCTTACCGGAGGGCCACGAGCAGTACTTC. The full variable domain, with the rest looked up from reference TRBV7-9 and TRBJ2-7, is DTGVSQNPRHKITKRGQNVTFRCDPISEHNRLYWYRQTLGQGPEFLTYFQNEAQLEKSRLLSDRFSAERPKGSFSTLEIQRTEQGDSAMYLCASSLPEGHEQYFGPGTRLTVT.

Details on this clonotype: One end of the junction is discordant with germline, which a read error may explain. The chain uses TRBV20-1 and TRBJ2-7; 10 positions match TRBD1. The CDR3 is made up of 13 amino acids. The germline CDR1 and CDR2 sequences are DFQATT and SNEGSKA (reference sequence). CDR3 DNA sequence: TGCAGTGCTAGACCGACAGGGGGCTACGTGCAGTACTTC. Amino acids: CSARPTGGYVQYF.

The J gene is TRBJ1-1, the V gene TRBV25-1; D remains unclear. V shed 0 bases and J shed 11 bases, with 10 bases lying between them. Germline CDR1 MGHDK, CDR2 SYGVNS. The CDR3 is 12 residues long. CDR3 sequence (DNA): TGTGCCAGCAGTGAATATCCCTGGTTGGCTTTCTTT. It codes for CASSEYPWLAFF.